The rows below give T cell receptor beta chains drawn from one sample of a study of T cell responses to AZD1222 COVID-19 vaccine. Method: immunoSEQ multiplex PCR; TCRdb's copy keeps in-frame clones and lacks some. The sample lists about 130,000 clones; about nine tenths were seen once. Sequences were derived from peripheral blood, sampled 28 days after the second AZD1222 dose. The receptors here all came from an adult who received the AZD1222 COVID-19 vaccine. Each CDR3 is given with its conserved first and last residue. The D gene is left open where the match is weak. Clone size is stated in some rows and not others, as once, few, many or a class when expanded.

j_call	v_call	d_call	clone_size	cdr3_aa	cdr3_nt
TRBJ1-1	TRBV6-5	NA	NA	CASSSPGKGNTEAFF	TGTGCCAGCAGTTCCCCAGGCAAAGGGAACACTGAAGCTTTCTTT
TRBJ1-5	TRBV5-6	NA	once	CASSFSGTTNQPQHF	TGTGCCAGCAGCTTCTCCGGGACTACCAATCAGCCCCAGCATTTT
TRBJ2-1	TRBV9	TRBD2	NA	CASSVEGTSGRYNEQFF	TGTGCCAGCAGCGTAGAGGGGACTAGCGGGAGGTACAATGAGCAGTTCTTC
TRBJ1-5	TRBV12-3/TRBV12-4	NA	few	CASRATAGPQHF	TGTGCCAGCAGAGCGACCGCGGGGCCCCAGCATTTT
TRBJ1-5	TRBV6-5	NA	NA	CASSPQGGNQPQHF	TGTGCCAGCAGTCCACAGGGAGGTAATCAGCCCCAGCATTTT
TRBJ1-5	TRBV19	NA	NA	CASSIDGVQGYSNQPQHF	TGTGCCAGTAGTATAGATGGTGTCCAGGGATATAGCAATCAGCCCCAGCATTTT
TRBJ2-1	TRBV23-1	TRBD2	NA	CASSQWASGDHNEQFF	TGCGCCAGCAGTCAATGGGCTAGCGGGGACCACAATGAGCAGTTCTTC
TRBJ2-2	TRBV7-2	TRBD2	NA	CASSPLPGGTGELFF	TGTGCCAGCAGCCCCCTCCCGGGGGGCACCGGGGAGCTGTTTTTT
TRBJ2-5	TRBV2	TRBD1	NA	CASSPDRVGETQYF	TGTGCCAGCAGCCCGGACAGGGTCGGGGAGACCCAGTACTTC
TRBJ1-2	TRBV3-1/TRBV3-2	NA	NA	CASSQDNQRGVGYTF	TGTGCCAGCAGCCAAGATAATCAGCGAGGGGTTGGCTACACCTTC
TRBJ1-2	TRBV7-2	NA	NA	CASSPDTGPFYGYTF	TGTGCCAGCAGCCCTGATACAGGCCCCTTCTATGGCTACACCTTC
TRBJ1-3	TRBV13	NA	NA	CASSFAHDGDTIYF	TGTGCCAGCAGCTTTGCCCACGACGGGGACACCATATATTTT
TRBJ1-2	TRBV25-1	NA	once	CASSEGGGTGRLGYTF	TGTGCCAGCAGTGAGGGGGGAGGAACAGGGAGGCTTGGCTACACCTTC
TRBJ2-7	TRBV18	NA	NA	CASSGGRTKYF	TGTGCCAGCTCAGGCGGGCGGACCAAGTACTTC
TRBJ1-2	TRBV25-1	NA	NA	CASSPWGSNYGYTF	TGTGCCAGCAGCCCCTGGGGGTCTAACTATGGCTACACCTTC
TRBJ1-4	TRBV5-1	NA	few	CASSPEGGAGEKLFF	TGCGCCAGCAGCCCGGAGGGGGGAGCCGGTGAAAAACTGTTTTTT
TRBJ2-5	TRBV7-6	NA	NA	CASSPTPMSGLKETQYF	TGTGCCAGCAGCCCCACCCCAATGTCGGGGCTCAAAGAGACCCAGTACTTC
TRBJ2-2	TRBV24-1	NA	NA	CATSDIKLGGGLLTGELFF	TGTGCCACCAGTGATATAAAGCTGGGGGGCGGGCTACTCACCGGGGAGCTGTTTTTT
TRBJ2-2	TRBV5-1	TRBD2	NA	CASSPLGEGPNTGELFF	TGCGCCAGCAGCCCGCTTGGGGAGGGTCCGAACACCGGGGAGCTGTTTTTT
TRBJ1-1	TRBV5-4	NA	NA	CASSLEGQGFREAFF	TGTGCCAGCAGCTTGGAAGGGCAGGGGTTTAGGGAAGCTTTCTTT
TRBJ1-2	TRBV6-4	NA	once	CASSAGGNYGYTF	TGTGCCAGCAGTGCGGGCGGAAACTATGGCTACACCTTC
TRBJ2-1	TRBV5-1	TRBD1	few	CASSSDGQGRRATTTRGQFF	TGCGCCAGCAGCTCTGACGGACAGGGTAGAAGGGCGACTACGACCAGGGGGCAGTTCTTC
TRBJ2-5	TRBV10-3	TRBD2	NA	CATAPGAGGFQETQYF	TGTGCCACTGCCCCCGGGGCGGGAGGCTTCCAAGAGACCCAGTACTTC
TRBJ1-1	TRBV7-8	NA	NA	CASSPREARGGTEAFF	TGTGCCAGCAGCCCACGAGAAGCCCGGGGGGGCACTGAAGCTTTCTTT
TRBJ2-7	TRBV19	TRBD2	NA	CASRMLGLGHEQYF	TGTGCCAGTAGGATGCTCGGACTAGGCCACGAGCAGTACTTC
TRBJ2-1	TRBV18	TRBD1	NA	CASSPDRDEQFF	TGTGCCAGCTCACCAGACAGGGATGAGCAGTTCTTC
TRBJ1-1	TRBV9	TRBD1	NA	CASSADRGPVNTEAFF	TGTGCCAGCAGCGCGGACAGGGGGCCGGTGAACACTGAAGCTTTCTTT
TRBJ1-2	TRBV4-2	NA	NA	CASSQGSGYGYTF	TGTGCCAGCAGCCAAGGCAGCGGCTATGGCTACACCTTC
TRBJ2-3	TRBV20-1	NA	once	CSAMRGDTQYF	TGCAGTGCTATGCGAGGAGATACGCAGTATTTT
TRBJ2-5	TRBV5-1	NA	once	CASSLTRWETQYF	TGCGCCAGCAGCCTGACTAGATGGGAGACCCAGTACTTC